This record covers a single T cell receptor (beta chain). These data originate in a study of blood T cell repertoires in COVID-19. About the research overall: Researchers got acute and convalescent COVID-19 samples from the United States, Italy and Spain.

This CDR3 has 12 residues. The V end lost 6 bases, the J end lost 5 bases, and 10 bases lay between the germline ends. Germline CDR1 and CDR2: SGHRS and YFSETQ. Libraries were prepared by immunoSEQ multiplex PCR; TCRdb keeps only in-frame clonotypes and omits some of them. The top ten clones hold approximately 0.5% of a sample with about 150,000 clones, 75% to 90% of them seen once. Sequenced sample: peripheral blood. V gene TRBV5-1 combines with J gene TRBJ2-3; D not certain. This clonotype was obtained from a man in his 60s with acute or convalescent COVID-19. This chain's CDR3 is CASKASGDTQYF. The CDR3 nucleotides are TGCGCCAGCAAAGCCTCCGGAGATACGCAGTATTTT.